The next 28 T cell receptor beta chains were all read from a single sample in a study of tumor and adjacent non-tumor tissue in lung cancer. No cell sorting was done before RNA was extracted from the tissue. Distant lung tissue was collected more than 3 cm away from the tumor edge. The library came from three nested PCR rounds adapted from ARM-PCR protocols. Via MiXCR, TCRdb re-called the multiplex PCR reads, giving one row per CDR3 protein. The sample holds about 80,000 distinct CDR3 sequences, approximately 80% seen once. The sequenced sample consisted of distant non-tumor lung tissue. Every receptor here comes from a man in his sixties with non-small cell lung cancer.

As regards this clonotype: The CDR3 does not end in the conserved phenylalanine or tryptophan, so this is likely a read error. The DNA is left out, because the CDR3 cannot be placed on it with certainty; the CDR3 is given as TCRdb lists it. The J gene is TRBJ2-1, the V gene TRBV11-1. Ends included, the CDR3 has 15 residues. Germline CDR1 is SGHAT and CDR2 is FQDESV (reference sequence). CDR3 sequence reads: CASSLALWGYNGLFL.

Regarding this clonotype: An end of the junction does not agree with germline; a read error may underlie this. This sequence joins TRBV20-1 and TRBJ2-7, with 8 nucleotides matching TRBD1. Germline CDR1 is DFQATT and CDR2 is SNEGSKA (reference sequence). There are 12 residues in the CDR3. The CDR3 sequence: CNASDRAGEHYF. The CDR3 DNA reads as TGCAATGCTTCGGACAGGGCGGGCGAGCATTACTTC.

This chain connects TRBV11-3 to TRBJ2-4, with 7 bases lining up with TRBD2. The CDR3 spans 15 residues. Germline-derived CDR1 and CDR2 are SGHNT and YENEEA. J lost 7 bases, V lost 1 base, and 7 bases had no gene match. This CDR3 is CASSLGGGQGNIQYF. Written as DNA, the CDR3 is TGTGCCAGCAGCTTAGGGGGAGGGCAAGGCAACATTCAGTACTTC.

The chain carries TRBV5-1 and TRBJ2-1; 7 nucleotides agree with TRBD1. CDR1 SGHRS and CDR2 YFSETQ come from the germline V gene. This CDR3 has 16 amino acids. V lost 4 bases and J lost 1; bases outside the gene matches: 8. The DNA of the CDR3 is TGCGCCAGCAGCGTCGGAGAGGGGGCATCCTACAATGAGCAGTTCTTC. Amino acid sequence: CASSVGEGASYNEQFF.

The rearrangement joins TRBV4-3 to TRBJ1-2, with TRBD1 matching 7 bases. The CDR3 runs 15 residues. Trimming took 10 bases from V and 7 from J; bases not matched to a gene: 18. Germline V gene lookup returns CDR1 LGHNA and CDR2 YSLEER. CDR3 in amino acids: CAIGQDYIGGLGYTF. Written as DNA, the CDR3 is TGCGCCATCGGCCAAGATTATATAGGGGGCCTTGGCTACACCTTC.

V is TRBV4-3 and J is TRBJ1-1; D call uncertain. V lost 0 bases and J lost 14, with 28 bases in between. The CDR3 contains 17 residues. Germline loops: CDR1 LGHNA, CDR2 YSLEER. The CDR3 loop reads CASSQDVPGSSGSETFF. The DNA for the CDR3 is TGCGCCAGCAGCCAAGACGTTCCGGGCAGTTCGGGCTCTGAAACATTCTTT.

As regards this clonotype: One end of the junction varies from germline; a read error may be responsible. This chain uses TRBV11-2 with TRBJ2-5, with 7 bases aligning to TRBD1. The length of the CDR3 is 13 residues. Germline V lookup: CDR1 SGHAT, CDR2 FQNNGV. The DNA for the CDR3 is TGTGCCAGCAGCTCTACAGGGGAAGAGACAGGGTATTTC. Its protein product is CASSSTGEETGYF.

Concerning this clonotype itself: The junction departs from the called germline gene at one end, perhaps through a read error. V and J are TRBV12-3 or TRBV12-4 and TRBJ1-1; TRBD1 agrees at 8 bases. The length of the CDR3 is 17 residues. The CDR3 spells CASSITTTGAMNTEASF. CDR3 DNA: TGTGCCAGCAGTATAACTACGACAGGGGCCATGAACACTGAAGCTTCCTTT.

On this clonotype itself: The junction differs from germline at one of its ends, possibly a read error. The chain employs TRBV11-2 and TRBJ2-5; perhaps TRBD2 as D (7 bases). CDR3 size: 16 residues. Germline loops: CDR1 SGHAT, CDR2 FQNNGV. The chain's CDR3 is CARSSTMRGPKETQYF. In DNA form, the CDR3 reads TGTGCCCGCAGCTCAACAATGCGGGGGCCAAAGGAGACCCAGTACTTC.

This chain links TRBV2 with TRBJ1-1, with 11 nucleotides matching TRBD1. In germline, CDR1 is SNHLY, CDR2 FYNNEI. CDR3 length equals 17 residues. After removal of 1 base from V and 1 base from J, the junction contained 5 bases not matched to a gene. The CDR3 coding sequence is TGTGCCAGCAGTGAAGACTGGACAGGGGGCAGGAACACTGAAGCTTTCTTT. This encodes CASSEDWTGGRNTEAFF.

This chain links TRBV4-3 with TRBJ1-1; unclear D gene. The CDR3 runs to 15 residues. CDR1 LGHNA and CDR2 YSLEER come from the germline V gene. V was shortened by 0 bases and J by 4 bases, with 12 bases between the two germline ends. The CDR3 reads CASSQDGERSTEAFF. The CDR3 DNA reads TGCGCCAGCAGCCAAGACGGGGAAAGGAGCACTGAAGCTTTCTTT.

Points on this clonotype: One end of the junction does not line up with germline, which may come from a read error. The rearrangement links TRBV11-2 to TRBJ2-5; D perhaps matches TRBD1 (6 bases). The germline V gene has CDR1 SGHAT and CDR2 FQNNGV. The CDR3 spans 13 residues. DNA for the CDR3: TGTGTCAGCAGCTCTACAGGGAAGGAGAGCCAGTACTTC. Its protein product is CVSSSTGKESQYF.

The rearrangement uses TRBV12-3 or TRBV12-4 and TRBJ1-2; D is unclear. This CDR3 is built from 14 residues. V was cut by 2 bases and J by 13 bases, with 20 bases left in between. Here the CDR3 DNA reads TGTGCCAGCAGTTTAAGGAGGGCCGGCTATTGCTGCACCTTC. As protein: CASSLRRAGYCCTF.

A remark on this clonotype: One end of the junction is discordant with germline, which a read error may explain. DNA for the CDR3: TGCAACGTTGAAGGACAGGGACAGTACGAGCAATACTTC. It codes for CNVEGQGQYEQYF. V usage is TRBV29-1 and J usage is TRBJ2-7; 8 bases are shared with TRBD1. The germline V gene has CDR1 SQVTM and CDR2 ANQGSEA. The CDR3 is made up of 13 amino acids.

The genes are TRBV4-1 and TRBJ2-3; 8 nucleotides agree with TRBD2. Germline V lookup: CDR1 MGHRA, CDR2 YSYEKL. V dropped 2 bases and J dropped 7; count of bases not matched to a gene: 14. CDR3 size: 17 residues. For the CDR3, the DNA is TGCGCCAGCAGCCAACCCCGGGCGTCGGGGGGGACTAATACGCAGTATTTT. Translation: CASSQPRASGGTNTQYF.

On this clonotype itself: In this CDR3 the conserved last residue, phenylalanine or tryptophan, is missing, so a read error is likely. The chain employs TRBV9 and TRBJ1-1, with a weak D call TRBD1 (5 bases). The CDR3 covers 15 residues. The V gene's germline CDR1 is SGDLS and CDR2 YYNGEE. The CDR3 bases are TGTCCCAGCAGTGAGCGGCAGGGTAGTAGGTCTGAAGCTTTCCTT. As protein: CPSSERQGSRSEAFL.

This clonotype was counted ten times or more. The genes are TRBV6-1 and TRBJ1-6; a possible D gene is TRBD1 (6 bases). CDR3 length: 14 residues. The V and J ends lost 6 bases and 12 bases respectively, with 18 bases between them. CDR1 is MNHNS and CDR2 is SASEGT in the germline V gene. The CDR3, as DNA: TGTGCCAGCAGGGGTAGGGGACAAACCCAACCCCTCCACTTT. This translates into CASRGRGQTQPLHF.

In the case of this clonotype: The junction and the germline gene differ at one end; a read error may be behind it. The rearrangement uses TRBV20-1 and TRBJ2-7; D is undetermined. Germline V CDR1 and CDR2: DFQATT, SNEGSKA (reference sequence). This CDR3 has 13 amino acids. The CDR3 region has the DNA TGCAATGCTAGAGATGGGTCTTCCTACGAACAGTACTTC. This sequence encodes CNARDGSSYEQYF.

Regarding this clonotype: One end of the junction does not line up with germline, which may come from a read error. V and J are TRBV11-1 and TRBJ2-1, with D unresolved. CDR1 is SGHAT and CDR2 is FQDESV in the germline V gene (reference sequence). CDR3 size: 15 residues. This CDR3 is CASSLALSDYKEQFF. The CDR3 bases are TGTGCCAGCAGCTTAGCGTTGTCTGATTACAAAGAGCAGTTCTTC. Full variable domain (outside the CDR3, taken from reference TRBV11-1 and TRBJ2-1): EAEVAQSPRYKITEKSQAVAFWCDPISGHATLYWYRQILGQGPELLVQFQDESVVDDSQLPKDRFSAERLKGVDSTLKIQPAELGDSAMYLCASSLALSDYKEQFFGPGTRLTVL.

Note on this clonotype: Compared with germline, one end of the junction differs, possibly owing to a read error. CDR3 nucleotide sequence: TGTGCCAGGAGCCAAGGGACTAGCTCCTACGAGCAGTACTTT. Encoded protein: CARSQGTSSYEQYF. This rearrangement joins TRBV4-2 to TRBJ2-7; 9 bases map to TRBD2. CDR3 length: 14 amino acids. CDR1 and CDR2 (germline): LGHNA, YNFKEQ.

V is TRBV5-1 and J is TRBJ2-4; D is ambiguous. V was trimmed by 4 bases and J by 2 bases, leaving 13 bases between them. Per the germline V gene, CDR1 is SGHRS and CDR2 is YFSETQ. The length of the CDR3 is 15 residues. Written as DNA, the CDR3 is TGCGCCAGCAGCCAATCCCACACTTCCAAAAACATTCAGTACTTC. This codes for CASSQSHTSKNIQYF.

Turning to this clonotype: As the CDR3 is not closed by the conserved phenylalanine or tryptophan, this likely results from a read error. CDR3 sequence: CSSSLGGGGQSQHY. CDR3 coding DNA: TGTTCCAGCAGTTTGGGCGGGGGTGGACAGTCCCAGCATTAT. The J gene is TRBJ1-5, the V gene TRBV12-3 or TRBV12-4; a possible D gene is TRBD1 (6 bases). The length of the CDR3 is 14 residues.

Comment on this clonotype: With a much larger clone just one base away, this may be a read error. The chain carries TRBV12-3 or TRBV12-4 and TRBJ1-5; D perhaps matches TRBD1 (5 bases). CDR3 length: 14 amino acids. The V end was cut by 3 bases, the J end by 9 bases, with 15 bases between. The chain's CDR3 is CASSFPSPGTPQHF. The CDR3 nucleotides are TGTGCCAGCAGTTTCCCCTCGCCGGGGACGCCCCAGCATTTT.

This clonotype is labeled as medium-sized (0.01 to 0.1%). The rearrangement joins TRBV11-3 to TRBJ1-1; tentatively, D is TRBD1 (5 bases). The CDR3 runs 12 residues. The germline gives CDR1 SGHNT, CDR2 YENEEA. Trimming removed 5 bases at V and 6 bases at J, with 10 bases between. The CDR3 coding sequence is TGTGCCAGCAGCCTCGCGGGGGCTGAAGCTTTCTTT. This encodes CASSLAGAEAFF.

Remarks on this clonotype: A much larger clone differs by one base, so this may be a read error. The chain recombines TRBV5-1 with TRBJ2-1; 8 bases are shared with TRBD1. The CDR3 contains 15 residues. From germline, CDR1 is SGHRS and CDR2 YFSETQ. DNA for the CDR3: TGCGCCAGCTGCTTGTTTGGACAGGGAGGCAATGAGCAGTTCTTC. Protein product: CASCLFGQGGNEQFF.

This clonotype has more than one count but fewer than ten. A much larger clone differs from this one at a single base, so this may be a read error. This chain uses TRBV7-8 with TRBJ1-4; D gene unclear. The V gene lost 5 bases and the J gene lost 4 bases, with 14 bases spanning the gap. The CDR3 spans 15 residues. CDR1 and CDR2 from the germline V gene are SGHVS and FQNEAQ. The CDR3 DNA is TGTGCCAGCAGCCTCGTGGAAGCAAGTAATGAAAAACTGTTTTTT. It codes for CASSLVEASNEKLFF.

This clonotype was observed a handful of times. This chain joins TRBV7-9 and TRBJ2-7; 9 positions match TRBD1. This CDR3 comprises 15 residues. V dropped 8 bases and J dropped 2; count of bases not matched to a gene: 10. Germline assignment: CDR1 SEHNR and CDR2 FQNEAQ (reference sequence). Here the CDR3 reads CASASEGTGPYEQYF. DNA for the CDR3: TGTGCCAGCGCCTCGGAGGGGACAGGGCCCTACGAGCAGTACTTC.

This clonotype was seen once. This is likely a read error, given that the CDR3 carries no conserved phenylalanine or tryptophan at its end. The chain joins TRBV4-2 to TRBJ2-7; TRBD1 matches 7 bases. V lost 3 bases, J lost 4 bases, and 6 bases stayed unmatched. CDR1 and CDR2 (germline): LGHNA, YNFKEQ. The CDR3 totals 14 residues. The CDR3 nucleotides are TGTGCCAGCAGCCATTCGGGACAGTCATACGAGCAGTACTTA. It is translated as CASSHSGQSYEQYL.